The sequence of this TCR beta chain was determined in a study of blood T cell repertoires in COVID-19. Overall study: Acute-phase and convalescent COVID-19 samples originated in the United States, Italy and Spain. PBMCs, B-cell-depleted T cells, or T cells provided the cDNA or gDNA that made up the material.

The CDR3 sequence is 16 residues long. Germline CDR1 and CDR2: SGHNT and YYREEE (reference sequence). Trimming cost V 4 bases and J 0 bases; bases outside gene matches: 9. Original processing notes: Amplifying reference gene primers gave estimates of nucleated cell counts. Profiled with immunoSEQ multiplex PCR; TCRdb holds only in-frame clones, not every one. V and J calls and clone size are as listed in that table; D and trimming were resolved from the DNA. The sample records about 190,000 clones, about 88% being singletons. This clone has a single count. Sequenced material: peripheral blood. This rearrangement joins TRBV5-4 to TRBJ1-2, with 7 positions matching TRBD1. The receptor's source is a woman between 35 and 50 years old who had recovered from COVID-19. CDR3 sequence reads: CASSPPGGTANYGYTF. CDR3 bases: TGTGCCAGCAGCCCTCCGGGTGGGACAGCTAACTATGGCTACACCTTC.